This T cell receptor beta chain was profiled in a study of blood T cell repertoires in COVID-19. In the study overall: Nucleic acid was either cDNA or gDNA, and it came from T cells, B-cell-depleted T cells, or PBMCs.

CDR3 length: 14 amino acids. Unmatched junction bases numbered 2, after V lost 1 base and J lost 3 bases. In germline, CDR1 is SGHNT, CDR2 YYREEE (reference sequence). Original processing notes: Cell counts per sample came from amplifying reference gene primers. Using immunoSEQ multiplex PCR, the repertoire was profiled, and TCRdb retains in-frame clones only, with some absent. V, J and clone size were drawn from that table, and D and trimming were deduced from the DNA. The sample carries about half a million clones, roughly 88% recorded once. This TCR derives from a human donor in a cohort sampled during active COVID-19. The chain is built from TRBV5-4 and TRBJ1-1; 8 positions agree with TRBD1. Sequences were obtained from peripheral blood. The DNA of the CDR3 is TGTGCCAGCAGCTTGCTGACAGGGGACACTGAAGCTTTCTTT. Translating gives CASSLLTGDTEAFF.